The TCR beta chain described here comes from a study of control samples from healthy donors and cancer patients. In germline, CDR1 is LNHDA, CDR2 SQIVND (reference sequence). The ends were cut back, 1 base at V and 3 bases at J, with 6 bases in the middle. The CDR3 runs 14 residues. Libraries were prepared by immunoSEQ multiplex PCR; TCRdb keeps only in-frame clonotypes and omits some of them. The profile shows some 39,000 clones, about 83% of them singletons. The chain links TRBV19 to TRBJ2-2, with D tentatively TRBD2 (5 bases). The clonotype was recovered from a woman aged 60 to 75 with lung cancer. Material for sequencing was PBMCs. The CDR3 sequence is CASSIGEYTGELFF. CDR3 nucleotides: TGTGCCAGTAGTATAGGGGAGTACACCGGGGAGCTGTTTTTT.